These T cell receptor beta chains were read from a single sample in a study of PD-1 blockade in classical Hodgkin lymphoma. Sequencing was performed with immunoSEQ multiplex PCR; in TCRdb, only in-frame clones are kept and a portion is missing. The sample contains around 15,000 clones, about 89% of which appear only once. Material: CD8+ T cells from blood, obtained before the fourth cycle of nivolumab. The receptors here all came from a human donor with classical Hodgkin lymphoma. Both conserved end residues are part of each CDR3. A D gene is named only where the DNA matches it firmly. Only part of the rows carry a size: once, few, many, or a class if the clone is expanded.

>TRBJ2-1|once|TRBV19|TRBD2
CASSIMSGGYNEQFF
TGTGCCAGTAGTATAATGAGCGGGGGTTACAATGAGCAGTTCTTC
>TRBJ2-5|NA|TRBV6-6|NA
CASSYEAPGPQYF
TGTGCCAGCAGTTACGAAGCCCCCGGACCCCAGTACTTC
>TRBJ2-1|NA|TRBV7-9|NA
CASSLTPEGNEQFF
TGTGCCAGCAGCTTAACCCCGGAGGGCAATGAGCAGTTCTTC
>TRBJ2-5|once|TRBV19|NA
CASRGELVETQYF
TGTGCCAGTAGGGGGGAGCTAGTGGAGACCCAGTACTTC
>TRBJ2-1|NA|TRBV19|NA
CASSRVPGNEQFF
TGTGCCAGTAGTAGGGTTCCGGGGAATGAGCAGTTCTTC
>TRBJ2-7|NA|TRBV7-9|TRBD1
CASSLVQGSNEQYF
TGTGCCAGCAGCTTAGTACAGGGGTCGAACGAGCAGTACTTC
>TRBJ2-7|NA|TRBV5-1|TRBD2
CASNSGTSGEDYEQYF
TGCGCCAGCAACTCCGGGACTAGCGGAGAAGACTACGAGCAGTACTTC
>TRBJ2-3|NA|TRBV27|NA
CASSLVGAQDTQYF
TGTGCCAGCAGTTTGGTGGGAGCCCAAGATACGCAGTATTTT
>TRBJ2-1|NA|TRBV7-8|NA
CASSLVGQNHNEQFF
TGTGCCAGCAGCTTAGTAGGACAGAACCACAATGAGCAGTTCTTC
>TRBJ1-2|NA|TRBV9|NA
CASSGWTDYGYTF
TGTGCCAGCAGCGGCTGGACAGACTATGGCTACACCTTC
>TRBJ2-7|NA|TRBV28|NA
CASSFVQEQYF
TGTGCCAGCAGTTTCGTCCAGGAGCAGTACTTC
>TRBJ2-7|NA|TRBV11-2|NA
CASSFGRGYEQYF
TGTGCCAGCAGCTTCGGCAGGGGATACGAGCAGTACTTC
>TRBJ2-1|NA|TRBV20-1|NA
CSLPRGNEQFF
TGCAGCCTACCCCGGGGGAATGAGCAGTTCTTC
>TRBJ2-7|NA|TRBV7-9|TRBD1
CASGNTGGYYEQYF
TGTGCCAGCGGGAATACAGGGGGCTACTACGAGCAGTACTTC
>TRBJ2-1|NA|TRBV9|TRBD2
CASSASGMVNEQFF
TGTGCCAGCAGCGCTAGCGGGATGGTAAATGAGCAGTTCTTC
>TRBJ1-1|once|TRBV6-5|NA
CASSYTEMNTEAFF
TGTGCCAGCAGTTATACAGAAATGAACACTGAAGCTTTCTTT
>TRBJ2-7|NA|TRBV7-8|TRBD2
CASSTQLAGVPEQYF
TGTGCCAGCAGCACCCAACTAGCGGGAGTGCCGGAGCAGTACTTC
>TRBJ2-3|NA|TRBV5-4|NA
CASSLRDTDTQYF
TGTGCCAGCAGCTTGAGGGACACAGATACGCAGTATTTT
>TRBJ2-1|NA|TRBV27|TRBD2
CASTGTSGINEQFF
TGTGCCAGCACCGGGACTAGCGGGATCAATGAGCAGTTCTTC
>TRBJ1-2|NA|TRBV2|NA
CAIIQGEGGYTF
TGTGCCATTATACAGGGAGAGGGTGGCTACACCTTC
>TRBJ2-5|NA|TRBV28|NA
CASSLSDGGIMETQYF
TGTGCCAGCAGTTTATCCGATGGGGGTATTATGGAGACCCAGTACTTC
>TRBJ2-7|NA|TRBV27|TRBD1
CASSLSGTVYEQYF
TGTGCCAGCAGTTTATCTGGGACAGTCTACGAGCAGTACTTC
>TRBJ2-1|NA|TRBV18|NA
CASLQADGPGWGEQFF
TGTGCCAGCTTGCAGGCCGACGGACCAGGATGGGGCGAGCAGTTCTTC
>TRBJ2-5|NA|TRBV19|NA
CASSTTSRGRTQYF
TGTGCCAGTAGTACCACAAGCCGTGGGAGGACCCAGTACTTC
>TRBJ2-7|NA|TRBV19|TRBD2
CASSMGLAAMIYEQYF
TGTGCCAGTAGTATGGGACTAGCGGCTATGATCTACGAGCAGTACTTC
>TRBJ1-2|NA|TRBV28|NA
CASSFDSELNYGYTF
TGTGCCAGCAGTTTTGACTCTGAACTGAACTATGGCTACACCTTC
>TRBJ1-1|NA|TRBV7-9|NA
CASSLLSVFAQAFF
TGTGCCAGCAGCTTACTCTCGGTTTTTGCTCAGGCTTTCTTT
>TRBJ2-6|NA|TRBV7-6|NA
CASSPRLPYDSSGANVLTF
TGTGCCAGCAGCCCCCGACTCCCCTATGACAGCTCTGGGGCCAACGTCCTGACTTTC
>TRBJ2-1|NA|TRBV4-1|NA
CASSQAATSYNEQFF
TGCGCCAGCAGCCAAGCGGCCACCTCCTACAATGAGCAGTTCTTC
>TRBJ2-1|NA|TRBV29-1|NA
CSVDRGSSYNEQFF
TGCAGCGTTGACCGGGGAAGCTCCTACAATGAGCAGTTCTTC
>TRBJ2-7|NA|TRBV6-5|NA
CASRPTGYDEQYF
TGTGCCAGCCGGCCCACAGGGTACGACGAGCAGTACTTC
>TRBJ2-3|NA|TRBV6-1|NA
CASTHLGTDTQYF
TGTGCCAGCACCCACCTAGGAACAGATACGCAGTATTTT
>TRBJ2-7|NA|TRBV28|TRBD2
CASSFRGLSSDEQYF
TGTGCCAGCAGTTTCCGGGGACTAAGTTCCGACGAGCAGTACTTC
>TRBJ1-3|once|TRBV25-1|NA
CASSDSSLLYSGNTIYF
TGTGCCAGCAGTGATAGCTCTCTCCTTTACTCTGGAAACACCATATATTTT
>TRBJ1-1|NA|TRBV7-9|TRBD1
CASSGSGTGDTEAFF
TGTGCCAGCAGCGGCTCCGGGACAGGGGACACTGAAGCTTTCTTT
>TRBJ2-7|NA|TRBV6-5|TRBD2
CASSYSSGASYEQYF
TGTGCCAGCAGTTACTCCAGCGGGGCCTCCTACGAGCAGTACTTC
>TRBJ2-7|once|TRBV13|NA
CASSPGAYEQYF
TGTGCCAGCAGCCCTGGGGCCTACGAGCAGTACTTC
>TRBJ1-5|NA|TRBV7-6|NA
CASSLSSNQPQHF
TGTGCCAGCAGCTTAAGCAGCAATCAGCCCCAGCATTTT
>TRBJ2-3|few|TRBV10-1|TRBD1
CASSEPGTGSSTDTQYF
TGCGCCAGCAGTGAACCCGGGACAGGCTCTAGCACAGATACGCAGTATTTT